This T cell receptor (beta chain) came from a study of vaccination effects on CD4 cells after COVID-19. Ahead of sequencing, the ViraFEST assay grew antigen-specific CD4+ T cells using viral peptide pools. At the end of about 10 days of culture, CD4+ T cells were isolated. Among the vaccine recipients, none had a prior SARS-CoV-2 infection, and nucleocapsid antibodies were negative. About 2.2 million PBMC per well were cultured with 7.5 to 10 IU/ml IL-2 and 7.5 to 10 ug/ml peptides. Whole-study results and caveats: Clonal contraction was marked in infection- and vaccine-induced clones late after vaccination. Healthy vaccinees' vaccine-induced clones included only 1 of 255 that recognized common cold coronaviruses.

The ends lost 7 bases at V and 5 bases at J; junction bases unmatched: 8. Germline CDR1 MNHNY, CDR2 SVGAGI (reference sequence). The CDR3 loop spans 16 amino acids. This clone was counted once. Its matching antigen is unknown. Generated by immunoSEQ multiplex PCR, the TCRdb table keeps only in-frame clones and is missing some. The sample shows about 73,000 clones, approximately 72% of them seen only once. The chain carries TRBV6-6 and TRBJ2-5; 15 nucleotides line up with TRBD2. This specimen was CD4+ T cells from PBMCs cultured with HCoV-NL63 spike peptides, taken before COVID-19 vaccination. This receptor was obtained from a human donor who received a COVID-19 vaccine. CDR3 sequence: CASTKPGLAGGETQYF. In nucleotides, the CDR3 is TGTGCCAGCACTAAACCTGGACTAGCGGGGGGGGAGACCCAGTACTTC.